This T cell receptor beta chain is from a study of control samples from healthy donors and cancer patients. The V end was cut by 0 bases, the J end by 2 bases, with 11 bases between. Germline loops: CDR1 MNHNY, CDR2 SVGAGI (reference sequence). This CDR3 has 16 residues. Measured with immunoSEQ multiplex PCR; TCRdb has only the in-frame clones, and not every one. This sample has 85,000 to 100,000 clones, with approximately 95% found just once. This clonotype was obtained from a man between 18 and 35 years old in good health. The chain couples TRBV6-6 to TRBJ1-5; D is possibly TRBD1 (6 bases). Sequencing was done on a sample of blood. CDR3 nucleotides: TGTGCCAGCAGTTACTCGGGGGGGGCCGGCAATCAGCCCCAGCATTTT. It codes for CASSYSGGAGNQPQHF.